The present TCR beta chain was sequenced within a study of vaccination effects on CD4 cells after COVID-19. Study as a whole: As their vaccination, participants received two doses of either BNT162b2 or mRNA-1273.

The protocol was immunoSEQ multiplex PCR, while the TCRdb copy is restricted to in-frame clones and leaves out a portion. The table lists about 41,000 clones, approximately 70% of them singletons. As to this clone: The antigen is undetermined.

CDR1 and CDR2 (germline): SQVTM, ANQGSEA. V was cut by 4 bases and J by 1 base, with 10 bases left in between. The CDR3 is made up of 14 amino acids. Study-level results: Marked clonal contraction was seen late after vaccination (in both infection- and vaccine-induced clones). Few convalescent patients, and no early post-infection timepoints, were available to the study.

Antigen-specific CD4+ T cells were first expanded with viral peptide pools by the ViraFEST assay and only then sequenced. It was after more than nine days of culture that CD4+ T cells were isolated. The study found no prior SARS-CoV-2 infection in the vaccine recipients, who tested negative for nucleocapsid antibodies. Every well got 1.5 million to 2.5 million PBMC, which were grown with around 9.2 IU/ml IL-2 and around 10 ug/ml peptides. The chain combines TRBV29-1 with TRBJ2-2; maybe TRBD1 (5 bases). The sequenced sample was CD4+ T cells from PBMCs cultured with HCoV-OC43 spike peptides, obtained before COVID-19 vaccination. Subset given: HCoV-OC43 spike overlapping peptide pool stimulation. The receptor's source is a human donor who received a COVID-19 vaccine. The CDR3 region is CSVVRVGNTGELFF. CDR3 in DNA: TGCAGCGTTGTCAGGGTAGGGAACACCGGGGAGCTGTTTTTT.